These 13 T cell receptor beta chains were sequenced from one sample in a study of T cells in Graves' hyperthyroidism and ophthalmopathy. Amplification yielded TCR beta CDR3 regions, with RNA transcripts as the source. The HTBI primer set served for first-round RT-PCR of the TCR CDR3. Using its own MiXCR run on the multiplex PCR reads, TCRdb lists one record per CDR3 protein. The table shows 360,000 or so distinct CDR3 sequences, with roughly 15% occurring only once. Material for sequencing was blood. The receptors were gathered from a woman between 55 and 75 years old with Graves' ophthalmopathy.

This clonotype was detected many times. This chain uses TRBV27 with TRBJ2-3; weak D call: TRBD2 (5 bases). The germline CDR1 and CDR2 sequences are MNHEY and SMNVEV (reference sequence). CDR3 length: 16 residues. V lost 0 bases and J 3 bases, leaving 13 bases between the germline ends. The CDR3 protein is CASSLSSSFLTDTQYF. In DNA, the CDR3 is TGTGCCAGCAGTTTATCGTCTAGCTTCCTTACAGATACGCAGTATTTT.

This clonotype was counted at least ten times. The rearrangement uses TRBV2 and TRBJ2-7; 9 nucleotides match TRBD2. This CDR3 comprises 14 residues. Per germline, CDR1 SNHLY and CDR2 FYNNEI. The trim removed 11 bases at V and 4 bases at J, leaving 12 bases unmatched. The CDR3, as DNA: TGTGCCGGAAACCCGGGACTAGCCCCTTACGAGCAGTACTTC. This sequence encodes CAGNPGLAPYEQYF. Variable domain in full (rest from reference TRBV2 and TRBJ2-7): EPEVTQTPSHQVTQMGQEVILRCVPISNHLYFYWYRQILGQKVEFLVSFYNNEISEKSEIFDDQFSVERPDGSNFTLKIRSTKLEDSAMYFCAGNPGLAPYEQYFGPGTRLTVT.

This clonotype was seen ten or more times. J is TRBJ2-7 and V is TRBV2; D is unclear. CDR1 and CDR2 (germline): SNHLY, FYNNEI. CDR3 size: 13 residues. Trimming took 0 bases from V and 2 from J, leaving 5 bases between them. This chain's CDR3 is CASSEARPYEQYF. In DNA form, the CDR3 reads TGTGCCAGCAGTGAAGCGCGCCCCTACGAGCAGTACTTC.

A few counts support this clonotype. As DNA, the CDR3 is TGTGCCAGCAGACAGGGGTCTCAAGAGACCCAGTACTTC. This gives the protein CASRQGSQETQYF. The V call is TRBV6-2 or TRBV6-3, the J call TRBJ2-5; TRBD1 agrees at 7 bases. Germline V gene lookup returns CDR1 MNHEY and CDR2 SVGEGT. Germline trimming cut 6 bases from V and 2 bases from J; bases unmatched to any gene: 3. This CDR3 contains 13 residues.

This clonotype appeared a few times. The rearrangement uses TRBV9 and TRBJ2-1; tentative D call: TRBD2 (5 bases). V was shortened by 0 bases and J by 1 base, with 8 bases between the two germline ends. CDR3 size: 15 residues. Germline CDR1 is SGDLS and CDR2 is YYNGEE. The CDR3 DNA follows: TGTGCCAGCAGCGTAGGGTGGGAGTCCTACAATGAGCAGTTCTTC. Translation gives CASSVGWESYNEQFF.

This clonotype was found many times. CDR3 DNA: TGCAGTGCCCGAGGGACGCTATTCACAGATACGCAGTATTTT. Its protein is CSARGTLFTDTQYF. The chain couples TRBV20-1 to TRBJ2-3; D is perhaps TRBD1 or TRBD2 (5 bases each). This CDR3 has 14 amino acids. Deletions cut 6 bases from V and 2 bases from J, with 15 bases between. CDR1 and CDR2 from the germline V gene are DFQATT and SNEGSKA (reference sequence).

At least ten counts were recorded for this clonotype. The genes are TRBV11-2 and TRBJ2-7; D gene ambiguous. The CDR3 contains 15 residues. The V gene's germline CDR1 is SGHAT and CDR2 FQNNGV. Trimming cost V 6 bases and J 0 bases, with 15 bases left between them. In DNA, the CDR3 is TGTGCCAGCAGTTCTCTCGAGGTCACCTCCTACGAGCAGTACTTC. Amino acids: CASSSLEVTSYEQYF.

The V gene is TRBV5-6, the J gene TRBJ1-1; possible D gene TRBD1, 6 bases. Germline V lookup: CDR1 SGHDT, CDR2 YYEEEE. The V end lost 0 bases, the J end lost 0 bases, and 18 bases lay between the germline ends. The CDR3 extends over 18 amino acids. Here the CDR3 reads CASSLGGGRGGLNTEAFF. The CDR3 DNA sequence: TGTGCCAGCAGCTTGGGCGGAGGCAGGGGAGGCTTGAACACTGAAGCTTTCTTT. Variable domain in full (rest from reference TRBV5-6 and TRBJ1-1): DAGVTQSPTHLIKTRGQQVTLRCSPKSGHDTVSWYQQALGQGPQFIFQYYEEEERQRGNFPDRFSGHQFPNYSSELNVNALLLGDSALYLCASSLGGGRGGLNTEAFFGQGTRLTVV.

J is TRBJ1-6 and V is TRBV28, with 8 positions matching TRBD1. The trim removed 4 bases at V and 10 bases at J, leaving 3 bases unmatched. The CDR3 consists of 13 residues. Germline V gives CDR1 MDHEN, CDR2 SYDVKM. The CDR3 region has the DNA TGTGCCAGCAGTTCAGGGGGCGGATCACCCCTCCACTTT. It encodes CASSSGGGSPLHF.

This chain joins TRBV19 and TRBJ1-2; D is unclear. From germline, CDR1 is LNHDA and CDR2 SQIVND (reference sequence). The CDR3 runs to 15 residues. V lost 4 bases, J lost 5 bases, and 17 bases lay in between. CDR3 protein: CASSTQDEEIYGYTF. The CDR3 region has the DNA TGTGCCAGTAGTACCCAGGACGAGGAAATTTATGGCTACACCTTC.

The table lists this clonotype with a few counts. The chain combines TRBV10-2 with TRBJ1-1; TRBD1 agrees at 8 bases. The germline gives CDR1 WSHSY, CDR2 SAAADI. This CDR3 has 14 residues. Unmatched junction bases numbered 6, after V lost 6 bases and J lost 3 bases. The CDR3 spells CASSRTGRDTEAFF. In DNA, the CDR3 is TGCGCCAGCAGCCGGACAGGGAGGGACACTGAAGCTTTCTTT.

This clonotype was observed at least ten times. The rearrangement joins TRBV6-5 to TRBJ2-2; the match to TRBD2 covers 13 bases. V lost 2 bases and J lost 1; bases outside the gene matches: 4. Germline lookup yields CDR1 MNHEY and CDR2 SVGAGI. The CDR3 has 18 amino acids. CDR3 nucleotides: TGTGCCAGCAGTTACCGGGGGACTAGCGGGGAGAACACCGGGGAGCTGTTTTTT. Protein: CASSYRGTSGENTGELFF.

The chain carries TRBV12-3 or TRBV12-4 and TRBJ1-5; TRBD1 might be the D (5 bases). V was trimmed by 4 bases and J by 5 bases, leaving 9 bases between them. The CDR3 totals 13 residues. CDR3 sequence reads: CASSYRPDQPQHF. In nucleotides, the CDR3 is TGTGCCAGCAGTTACAGGCCGGATCAGCCCCAGCATTTT.